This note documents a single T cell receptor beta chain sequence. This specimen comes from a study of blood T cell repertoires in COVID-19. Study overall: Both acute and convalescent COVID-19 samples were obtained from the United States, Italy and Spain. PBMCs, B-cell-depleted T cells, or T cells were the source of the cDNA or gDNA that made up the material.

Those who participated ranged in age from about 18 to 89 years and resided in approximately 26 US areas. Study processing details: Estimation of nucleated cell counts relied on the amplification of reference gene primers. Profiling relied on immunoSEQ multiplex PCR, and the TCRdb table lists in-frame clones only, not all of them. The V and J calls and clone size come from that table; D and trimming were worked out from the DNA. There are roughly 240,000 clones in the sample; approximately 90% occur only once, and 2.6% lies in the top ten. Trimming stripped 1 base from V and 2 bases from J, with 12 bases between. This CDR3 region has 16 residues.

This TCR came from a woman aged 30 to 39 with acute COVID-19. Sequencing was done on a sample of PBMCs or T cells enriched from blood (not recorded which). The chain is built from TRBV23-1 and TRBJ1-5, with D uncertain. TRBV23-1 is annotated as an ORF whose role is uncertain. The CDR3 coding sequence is TGCGCCAGCAGTCAATGCCGCGGTTGGGGCAATCAGCCCCAGCATTTT. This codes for CASSQCRGWGNQPQHF.